The clone carrying this T cell receptor (beta chain) was seen a few times. Enrollees, roughly 18 to 89 years old, lived in approximately 25 US areas. Donors were grouped by their self-reported clinical history. Authors' analysis steps: Estimation of nucleated cell counts relied on the amplification of reference gene primers. Data came from immunoSEQ multiplex PCR; TCRdb stores just in-frame clones and leaves some out. V and J calls plus clone size are reproduced from that table; the DNA served to infer D and trimming. Seen here are a few hundred thousand clones, 91% observed once, and the top ten hold 1.2%. The CDR3 is made up of 15 amino acids. Germline V CDR1 and CDR2: GTSNPN, SVGIG (reference sequence). The V gene end was trimmed by 4 bases and the J gene end by 3 bases; junction bases not matched to a gene: 4. This sample was taken from a study of blood T cell repertoires in COVID-19. Looking at the study overall: The analysed material was cDNA or gDNA that came from T cells, B-cell-depleted T cells, or PBMCs.

This receptor was taken from a human donor in a cohort exposed to, infected with or recovered from COVID-19 (not recorded which). The donor label of this sample is uncertain. The sequenced sample consisted of PBMCs or T cells enriched from blood (not recorded which). The rearrangement uses TRBV30 and TRBJ2-7, with 15 positions matching TRBD2. CDR3 bases: TGTGCCTGGAAGGGACTAGCGGGGGGAAACTACGAGCAGTACTTC. Amino acids: CAWKGLAGGNYEQYF.